The entry below describes one T cell receptor (beta chain). This CDR3 is missing its conserved last phenylalanine or tryptophan, likely due to a read error. The DNA is omitted, as the CDR3 cannot be located on it reliably, and the CDR3 follows TCRdb's listing. This entry comes from a study of T cell responses to AZD1222 COVID-19 vaccine. Per germline, CDR1 SGHNT and CDR2 YYREEE (reference sequence). The CDR3 is made up of 13 amino acids, end residues included. Some clones are missing from TCRdb's copy, which holds only in-frame ones; the method was immunoSEQ multiplex PCR. The sample has 28,000 or so clones, 88% seen once.

Sequencing was performed on peripheral blood, taken 28 days after the second AZD1222 dose. The TCR originated in an adult who received the AZD1222 COVID-19 vaccine. The gene calls are TRBV5-4 and TRBJ1-2; the D call of TRBD1 is as the table states it, not checked on the DNA. The CDR3 reads CASSLEDRRGQRY.